The T cell receptor (beta chain) described here comes from a study of blood T cell repertoires in COVID-19. On the study more broadly: The cDNA or gDNA used as material had been derived from T cells, B-cell-depleted T cells, or PBMCs.

CDR1 and CDR2 from the germline V gene are LGHDT and YNNKEL (reference sequence). V lost 1 base to trimming and J lost 0 bases; unmatched junction nucleotides: 4. The CDR3 runs 17 residues. Original methodology: The assay estimated nucleated cells by amplifying reference gene primers. This table comes from immunoSEQ multiplex PCR, and its TCRdb copy is limited to in-frame clones, with some not included. The DNA gave D and trimming, while V, J and clone size come from that table. The sample includes about 190,000 clones, over 75% of them seen just once. The chain carries TRBV3-1 (or the pseudogene TRBV3-2) and TRBJ2-3; TRBD2 matches at 10 bases. Sequencing was performed on peripheral blood. The receptor was isolated from a woman aged 50 to 60 with acute or convalescent COVID-19. In DNA, the CDR3 is TGTGCCAGCAGCCAAGCGAAGACTAGCGGGAGCACAGATACGCAGTATTTT. It specifies CASSQAKTSGSTDTQYF.